The text below deals with one T cell receptor beta chain. The antigen this receptor binds is unknown. No much larger clonotype is one base removed from it; base qualities were not supplied. The protocol used for the library was the immunoSEQ multiplex PCR assay. Rearranged TCR beta chain sequences were amplified using the hsTCRB Kit according to the manufacturer's protocol. Sequencing of TCRB libraries was carried out on an Illumina MiSeq. Per the source publication's procedure: The kit vendor's proprietary platform handled demultiplexing, trimming and gene mapping. TCRdb re-hosts the immuneACCESS table, in-frame sequences only. Its copies lack some clones; in the studies checked, an unresolved V gene accounts for under half of them, and the cause for the rest is not known. V and J calls and clone size are given by that table; D and trimming were obtained from the DNA. The sample yields 30,000 to 35,000 clones; about nine tenths were counted once. The ten biggest clones cover about 2% of the sample.

The time point label, as the study defines it: week 47, end of study. Every vaccine dose consisted of 300 ug of a 20-mer mutant IDH1 peptide in Montanide, administered subcutaneously together with topical imiquimod. Across visits V03 through V10, patients got a total of eight vaccinations, given in weeks 1, 3, 5, 7, 11, 15, 19 and 23. Donors had newly diagnosed WHO grade 3 or 4 IDH1-mutant astrocytomas with loss of nuclear ATRX. The samples were drawn from NOA16, a multicentre, single-arm, open-label phase I trial in Germany that tested a mutant IDH1 peptide vaccine in humans for the first time. The DNeasy Blood and Tissue Kit was used to extract genomic DNA from EDTA blood for TCRB sequencing. From its cysteine to its phenylalanine, the CDR3 spans 12 amino acids. Only the CDR3 portion is preserved as DNA: 36 bases, with reading frame beginning at the first base. Trimming at the junction amounts to 4 bases on V and 2 bases on J, and the germline ends lie 6 bases apart. For CDR1 and CDR2, the germline V gene lists SGHAT and FQNNGV.

These data originate in a study of a mutant IDH1 vaccine in newly diagnosed glioma (dated by TCRdb to about 2021). A note on the overall study: Vaccination was initiated 4-6 weeks after radiotherapy alone, or concurrently with temozolomide cycles in the chemotherapy-containing groups. Of the 32 patients who were treated, 62.5% were male and approximately 40% were female, and the mean age was roughly 40 years. Before enrollment, most patients had been given radiochemotherapy with temozolomide as standard therapy, while the rest had received either radiotherapy alone or temozolomide alone. The week-35 safety follow-up was designated visit V12, and the week-47 end of study was designated visit V13. Six visits were used for peripheral blood collection: V03 (baseline), V05, V07, V10, V12 and V13. Longitudinal TCRB deep sequencing was performed for roughly 24 treated patients wherever samples were available for exploratory analyses. Study-wide conclusions, independent of this receptor: Immune responses induced by the vaccine were seen in 93.3% of patients across multiple MHC alleles. PBMC samples for TCRB deep sequencing were selected based on availability. The authors stated that sample limitations prevented analyses of patient blood samples from being reproduced. Pseudoprogression appeared unrelated to alterations in the top peripheral T cell clonotypes detected by TCRB sequencing.

Sample: PBMCs, taken from a glioma patient whose treatment included an IDH1 peptide vaccine. The V and J segments used are TRBV11-2 and TRBJ2-7, with a tentative D gene TRBD2 over 6 matching bases. The receptor was derived from a man aged 35-49 years with glioma. The nucleotide sequence is given as TGTGCCAGCAGCTCGGGAGCCTACGAGCAGTACTTC. Its protein product is CASSSGAYEQYF.